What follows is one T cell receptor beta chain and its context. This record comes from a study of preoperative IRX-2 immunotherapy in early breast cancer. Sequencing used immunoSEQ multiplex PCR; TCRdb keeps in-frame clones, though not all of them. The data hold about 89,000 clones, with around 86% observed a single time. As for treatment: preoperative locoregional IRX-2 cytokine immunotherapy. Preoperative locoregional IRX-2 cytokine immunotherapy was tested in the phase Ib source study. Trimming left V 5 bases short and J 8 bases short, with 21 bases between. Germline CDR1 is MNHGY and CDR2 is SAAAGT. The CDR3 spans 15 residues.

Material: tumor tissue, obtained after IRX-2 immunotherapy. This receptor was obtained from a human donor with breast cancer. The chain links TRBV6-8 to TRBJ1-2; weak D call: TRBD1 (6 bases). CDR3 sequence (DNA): TGTGCCAGCAGTATCGACACCGGGACACCCACAGGCTACACCTTC. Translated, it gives CASSIDTGTPTGYTF.